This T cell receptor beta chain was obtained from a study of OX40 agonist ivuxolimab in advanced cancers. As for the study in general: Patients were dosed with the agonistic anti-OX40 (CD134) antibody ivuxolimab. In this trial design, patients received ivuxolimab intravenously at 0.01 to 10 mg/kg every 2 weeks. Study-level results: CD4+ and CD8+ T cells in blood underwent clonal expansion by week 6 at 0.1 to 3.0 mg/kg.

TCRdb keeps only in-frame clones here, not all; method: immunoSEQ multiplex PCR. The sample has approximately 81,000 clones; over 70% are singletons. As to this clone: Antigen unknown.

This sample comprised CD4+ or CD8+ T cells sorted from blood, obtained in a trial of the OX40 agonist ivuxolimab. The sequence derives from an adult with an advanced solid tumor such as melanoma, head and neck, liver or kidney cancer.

This chain's CDR3 is CASSRLAGDQETQYF. The CDR3 coding sequence is TGTGCCAGCTCACGACTAGCGGGGGACCAAGAGACCCAGTACTTC. The chain employs TRBV18 and TRBJ2-5; 12 positions agree with TRBD2. Germline V gene sequence: CDR1 KGHSH, CDR2 LQKENI. J lost 0 bases, V lost 4 bases, and 0 bases had no gene match. The CDR3 runs 15 residues. Full variable domain (missing parts from reference TRBV18 and TRBJ2-5): NAGVMQNPRHLVRRRGQEARLRCSPMKGHSHVYWYRQLPEEGLKFMVYLQKENIIDESGMPKERFSAEFPKEGPSILRIQQVVRGDSAAYFCASSRLAGDQETQYFGPGTRLLVL.